This T cell receptor (beta chain) is drawn from a study of graft-versus-host responses after intestinal transplantation. About the research overall: Anti-thymocyte globulin served as induction for all recipients, who then took tacrolimus and steroids for roughly 3 years.

General study points: Individuals who had graft-donor T cell macrochimerism had allografts that showed high graft-versus-host to host-versus-graft clonal ratios. GvH clones detected in recipient marrow included some appearing first in ileum or blood.

Generated by immunoSEQ multiplex PCR, the TCRdb table keeps only in-frame clones and is missing some. The sample shows some 40,000 clones, about 90% of them seen only once. Remarks on this clone: Its antigen is as yet unknown.

This CDR3 is 15 amino acids long. Trimming stripped 2 bases from V and 3 bases from J, with 14 bases between. Per the germline V gene, CDR1 is MNHEY and CDR2 is SMNVEV (reference sequence). The sequencing here drew on PBMCs, taken 300 to 330 days after intestinal transplant. The clonotype comes from a human patient who received an intestinal transplant, so some T cells may come from the graft donor. V is TRBV27 and J is TRBJ2-7; D is possibly TRBD1 or TRBD2 (7 bases each). In DNA form, the CDR3 reads TGTGCCAGCAGTTTAGACAGGGAGGGGGTCTACGAGCAGTACTTC. This translates into CASSLDREGVYEQYF.